This T cell receptor beta chain was captured by sequencing in a study of blood T cell repertoires in COVID-19. In the authors' workflow: Quantification of nucleated cells was approximated via reference gene primer amplification. Here immunoSEQ multiplex PCR was the method, and the copy in TCRdb shows in-frame clones only, minus some. V and J calls and clone size are given by that table; D and trimming were obtained from the DNA. Among 110,000 or so clones, about 85% were seen once, and the ten largest hold about 3.9%. Germline values: CDR1 SGHVT, CDR2 SQSDAQ. The CDR3 is made up of 21 amino acids. V dropped 5 bases and J dropped 1; count of bases not matched to a gene: 21.

The chain carries TRBV7-4 and TRBJ2-1, with 9 bases lining up with TRBD2. The receptor was isolated from a man aged 50 to 59 with acute or convalescent COVID-19. The sequencing sample was made of peripheral blood. CDR3 sequence (DNA): TGTGCCAGCAGCCAACGCAGGACGGCTAGCGGGACCCAAGCTTCCTACAATGAGCAGTTCTTC. This encodes CASSQRRTASGTQASYNEQFF. Combining the CDR3 with reference TRBV7-4 and TRBJ2-1 gives the whole variable domain GAGVSQSPRYKVAKRGRDVALRCDSISGHVTLYWYRQTLGQGSEVLTYSQSDAQRDKSGRPSGRFSAERPERSVSTLKIQRTEQGDSAVYLCASSQRRTASGTQASYNEQFFGPGTRLTVL.